A selection of T cell receptor beta chains follows, all from one sample in a study of blood T cell repertoires in COVID-19. Assay: immunoSEQ multiplex PCR; the TCRdb copy retains only in-frame clones and omits some. The sample has approximately 500,000 clones, roughly nine tenths seen once; the top ten hold 7.5% to 9.5%. Sequenced input: peripheral blood. These receptors were obtained from a woman in her forties or fifties with COVID-19, enrolled during active disease. Both conserved end residues are part of each CDR3. D genes are given only for firm matches. Clone size is not always given. Where it is, it says once, few, many or a class for expanded clones.

J | V | D | size | CDR3 | DNA
TRBJ1-1 | TRBV2 | NA | NA | CASSEGRWDTEAFF | TGTGCCAGCAGTGAGGGGAGGTGGGACACTGAAGCTTTCTTT
TRBJ1-3 | TRBV6-5 | TRBD1 | NA | CASIPGTGWNTIYF | TGTGCCAGCATCCCCGGGACAGGCTGGAACACCATATATTTT
TRBJ1-1 | TRBV15 | NA | NA | CATLRHPETEAFF | TGTGCCACCCTTCGTCACCCGGAGACTGAAGCTTTCTTT
TRBJ1-1 | TRBV30 | NA | NA | CAWSVGGNTEAFF | TGTGCCTGGAGTGTAGGGGGAAACACTGAAGCTTTCTTT
TRBJ1-1 | TRBV19 | TRBD1 | NA | CASSLSPRRQGASEAFF | TGTGCCAGTAGTCTCAGCCCGAGGAGACAGGGGGCTTCTGAAGCTTTCTTT
TRBJ2-7 | TRBV7-2 | NA | NA | CASSLVPRQNYEQYF | TGTGCCAGCAGCTTGGTGCCGAGACAGAACTACGAGCAGTACTTC
TRBJ1-2 | TRBV3-1/TRBV3-2 | NA | NA | CASSPPVYSGGEYGYTF | TGTGCCAGCAGCCCACCCGTTTACTCCGGGGGGGAATATGGCTACACCTTC
TRBJ2-6 | TRBV30 | NA | NA | CASPKSSGANVLTF | TGTGCCTCCCCAAAGAGCTCTGGGGCCAACGTCCTGACTTTC
TRBJ2-1 | TRBV12-2 | NA | NA | CASRLEGGGGSYNEQFF | TGTGCAAGTCGCTTAGAAGGAGGCGGCGGCTCCTACAATGAGCAGTTCTTC
TRBJ2-1 | TRBV6-4 | NA | NA | CASSRQVYNEQFF | TGTGCCAGCAGCCGACAGGTCTACAATGAGCAGTTCTTC
TRBJ2-1 | TRBV7-9 | NA | NA | CASPRLPDNEQFF | TGTGCCAGCCCGAGGTTGCCGGACAATGAGCAGTTCTTC
TRBJ2-3 | TRBV6-5 | TRBD2 | NA | CASSLGPSGGTDTQYF | TGTGCCAGCAGTTTAGGGCCTAGCGGGGGCACAGATACGCAGTATTTT
TRBJ1-5 | TRBV4-1 | NA | NA | CASSQGAGRASNQPQHF | TGCGCCAGCAGCCAAGGGGCAGGGAGGGCGAGCAATCAGCCCCAGCATTTT
TRBJ1-2 | TRBV7-3 | TRBD1 | NA | CASSPHGTGDRYTF | TGTGCCAGCAGCCCTCACGGGACAGGGGATCGCTACACCTTC
TRBJ1-5 | TRBV30 | NA | NA | CAWSVQNSLQHF | TGTGCCTGGAGTGTACAGAACAGCCTCCAGCATTTT
TRBJ2-4 | TRBV21-1 | NA | NA | CASSNPQEAGGLGAKNIQYF | TGTGCCAGCAGCAACCCGCAGGAGGCGGGGGGATTAGGAGCCAAAAACATTCAGTACTTC
TRBJ1-2 | TRBV30 | TRBD1 | NA | CAWSRTPGQGGYAGYTF | TGTGCCTGGAGTAGGACTCCGGGACAGGGAGGTTACGCGGGCTACACCTTC
TRBJ2-2 | TRBV7-7 | TRBD2 | few | CASSPSARGGGTGELFF | TGTGCCAGCAGCCCCAGCGCCCGGGGGGGCGGCACCGGGGAGCTGTTTTTT
TRBJ2-3 | TRBV30 | TRBD2 | NA | CAWNQRGSTDTQYF | TGTGCCTGGAACCAGCGGGGGAGCACAGATACGCAGTATTTT
TRBJ2-5 | TRBV30 | NA | NA | CAWEAGGRETQYF | TGTGCCTGGGAGGCAGGTGGGCGAGAGACCCAGTACTTC
TRBJ1-2 | TRBV1 | NA | NA | CTSSQEGGASYTF | TGCACCAGCAGCCAAGAAGGGGGGGCCAGCTACACCTTC
TRBJ2-7 | TRBV27 | TRBD1 | NA | CASSFFSGQGTYEQYF | TGTGCCAGCAGCTTCTTTTCGGGACAGGGAACCTACGAGCAGTACTTC
TRBJ1-2 | TRBV28 | TRBD1 | NA | CATRDSYGYTF | TGTGCCACCCGGGACAGCTATGGCTACACCTTC
TRBJ1-3 | TRBV6-2/TRBV6-3 | TRBD1 | NA | CASSRDSFSGNTIYF | TGTGCCAGCAGTCGGGACAGCTTCTCTGGAAACACCATATATTTT
TRBJ1-2 | TRBV5-1 | TRBD1 | NA | CASSLTGTGGGYGYTF | TGCGCCAGCAGCTTAACCGGGACAGGGGGCGGTTATGGCTACACCTTC
TRBJ1-5 | TRBV19 | NA | NA | CASSFGGRNSYLSNQPQHF | TGTGCCAGTAGTTTCGGAGGACGGAACTCTTACCTTAGCAATCAGCCCCAGCATTTT
TRBJ2-7 | TRBV4-1 | TRBD1 | NA | CASSQIRDRVYEQYF | TGCGCCAGCAGCCAGATCAGGGACAGGGTATACGAGCAGTACTTC
TRBJ2-5 | TRBV30 | TRBD2 | NA | CAWSPLAGGPLETQYF | TGTGCCTGGAGTCCTTTAGCGGGGGGGCCTCTAGAGACCCAGTACTTC
TRBJ1-2 | TRBV7-9 | NA | NA | CASSLIQGYGYTF | TGTGCCAGCAGCTTAATACAGGGCTATGGCTACACCTTC
TRBJ2-2 | TRBV2 | TRBD2 | few | CASSRSGGTIVNTGELFF | TGTGCCAGCAGCCGGAGCGGGGGGACAATAGTGAACACCGGGGAGCTGTTTTTT
TRBJ2-7 | TRBV24-1 | NA | NA | CATSVQGSSEQYF | TGTGCCACCAGTGTTCAGGGGTCCTCCGAGCAGTACTTC
TRBJ1-1 | TRBV6-1 | NA | NA | CASSEVGQITEAFF | TGTGCCAGCAGTGAAGTAGGACAAATCACTGAAGCTTTCTTT
TRBJ1-1 | TRBV29-1 | NA | NA | CSGTHRGTEAFF | TGCAGCGGCACCCACCGGGGCACTGAAGCTTTCTTT
TRBJ2-7 | TRBV4-1 | NA | NA | CASSPFATTYEQYF | TGCGCCAGCAGCCCCTTCGCCACAACCTACGAGCAGTACTTC
TRBJ2-7 | TRBV18 | TRBD2 | few | CASSPASGGTYEQYF | TGTGCCAGCTCACCCGCTAGCGGGGGGACCTACGAGCAGTACTTC
TRBJ1-1 | TRBV27 | NA | few | CASVAGGGTTEAFF | TGTGCCAGCGTAGCCGGGGGGGGGACCACTGAAGCTTTCTTT
TRBJ1-1 | TRBV7-9 | TRBD1 | NA | CASSADREVNTEAFF | TGTGCCAGCAGCGCAGACAGGGAGGTGAACACTGAAGCTTTCTTT
TRBJ1-1 | TRBV6-5 | NA | NA | CASSRHTEAFF | TGTGCCAGTTCTAGGCACACTGAAGCTTTCTTT
TRBJ2-7 | TRBV30 | NA | NA | CAWTFGSAFSSYEQYF | TGTGCCTGGACTTTCGGTAGCGCCTTTAGCTCCTACGAGCAGTACTTC
TRBJ1-1 | TRBV28 | NA | NA | CASSLSITPRAEAFF | TGTGCCAGCAGTTTAAGTATCACGCCACGGGCTGAAGCTTTCTTT